The present TCR beta chain was sequenced within a study of blood T cell repertoires in COVID-19. Germline-derived CDR1 and CDR2 are GTSNPN and SVGIG (reference sequence). Trimming took off 2 bases at V and 4 bases at J, with 9 bases between the two ends. This CDR3 comprises 13 residues. Sequenced by immunoSEQ multiplex PCR; TCRdb stores in-frame clones only, minus some. The data contain about 160,000 clones, around 82% of them singletons. The V call is TRBV30, the J call TRBJ1-5; D not certain. The sequence came from a woman in her thirties or forties with COVID-19, enrolled during active disease. The sequencing sample was made of peripheral blood. CDR3 sequence reads: CAWSKTENQPQHF. The CDR3 bases are TGTGCCTGGAGTAAGACGGAGAATCAGCCCCAGCATTTT.